This TCR beta chain originates from a study of T cells in severe cutaneous drug reactions. Points from the study as a whole: One public TCRbeta CDR3 appeared in all seven blister samples, averaging 13.57%.

Carbamazepine had induced Stevens-Johnson syndrome or toxic epidermal necrolysis in the sequenced donors. TCR subtype-specific primers in iRepertoire multiplex PCR prepared libraries for bulk and single-cell sequencing. TCRdb re-called the multiplex PCR reads; every CDR3 protein appears as one record, without DNA. The repertoire table contains some 7,700 distinct CDR3 sequences. Germline CDR1 MDHEN, CDR2 SYDVKM. The CDR3 extends over 14 amino acids. As for this clonotype: Its antigen is not identified.

The chain joins TRBV28 to TRBJ1-2. This sequence originates from a human donor with a severe cutaneous adverse drug reaction. Specimen: cells from a skin blister. CDR3 residues: CASSLPGSDYGYTF.